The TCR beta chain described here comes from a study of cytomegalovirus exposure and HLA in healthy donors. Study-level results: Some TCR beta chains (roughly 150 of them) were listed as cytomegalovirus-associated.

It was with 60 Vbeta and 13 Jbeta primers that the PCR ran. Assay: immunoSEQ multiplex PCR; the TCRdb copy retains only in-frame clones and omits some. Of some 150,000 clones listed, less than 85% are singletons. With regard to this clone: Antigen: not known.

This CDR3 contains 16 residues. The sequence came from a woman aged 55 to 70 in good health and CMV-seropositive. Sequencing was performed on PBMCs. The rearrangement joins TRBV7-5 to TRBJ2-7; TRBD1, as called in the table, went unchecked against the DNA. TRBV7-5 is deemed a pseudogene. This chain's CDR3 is CARSVYRQGMGYEQYF. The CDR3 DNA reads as TGTGCCAGAAGCGTCTACAGACAGGGGATGGGGTACGAGCAGTACTTC.